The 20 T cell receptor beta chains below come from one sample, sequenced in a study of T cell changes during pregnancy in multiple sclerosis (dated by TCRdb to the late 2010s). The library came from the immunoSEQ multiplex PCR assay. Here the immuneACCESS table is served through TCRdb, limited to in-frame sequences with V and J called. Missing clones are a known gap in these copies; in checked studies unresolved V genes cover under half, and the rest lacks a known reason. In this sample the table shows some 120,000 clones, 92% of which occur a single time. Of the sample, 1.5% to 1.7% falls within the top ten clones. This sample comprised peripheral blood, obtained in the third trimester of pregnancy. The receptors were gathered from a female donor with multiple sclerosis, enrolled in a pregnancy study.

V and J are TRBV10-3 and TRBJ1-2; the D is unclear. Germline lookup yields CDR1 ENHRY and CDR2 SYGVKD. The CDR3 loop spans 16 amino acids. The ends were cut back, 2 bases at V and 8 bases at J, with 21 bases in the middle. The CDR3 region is CAISEPIGGEAGGYTF. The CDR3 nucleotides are TGTGCCATCAGTGAGCCGATCGGCGGGGAGGCCGGGGGCTACACCTTC.

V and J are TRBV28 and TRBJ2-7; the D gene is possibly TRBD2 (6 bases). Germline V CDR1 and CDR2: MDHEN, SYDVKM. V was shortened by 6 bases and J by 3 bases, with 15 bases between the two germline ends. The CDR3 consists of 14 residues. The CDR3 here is CASREGRGLYEQYF. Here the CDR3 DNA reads TGTGCCAGCAGGGAGGGCCGAGGACTCTACGAGCAGTACTTC.

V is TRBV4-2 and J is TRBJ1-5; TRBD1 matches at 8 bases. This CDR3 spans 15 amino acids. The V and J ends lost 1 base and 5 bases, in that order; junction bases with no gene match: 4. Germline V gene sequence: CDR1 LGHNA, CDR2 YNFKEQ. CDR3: CASSQATGEYQPQHF. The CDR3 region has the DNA TGTGCCAGCAGCCAAGCGACAGGGGAGTATCAGCCCCAGCATTTT.

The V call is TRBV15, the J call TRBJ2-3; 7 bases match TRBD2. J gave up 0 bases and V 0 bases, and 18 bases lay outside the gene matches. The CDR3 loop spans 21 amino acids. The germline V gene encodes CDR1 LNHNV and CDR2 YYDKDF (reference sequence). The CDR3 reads CATSRDVSGGGSWGSTDTQYF. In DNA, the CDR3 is TGTGCCACCAGCAGAGATGTTTCGGGAGGCGGGAGTTGGGGGAGCACAGATACGCAGTATTTT.

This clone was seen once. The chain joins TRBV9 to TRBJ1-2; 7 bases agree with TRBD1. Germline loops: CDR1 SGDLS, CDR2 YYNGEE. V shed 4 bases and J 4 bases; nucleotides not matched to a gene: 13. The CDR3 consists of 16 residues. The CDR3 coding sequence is TGTGCCAGCAGCTTTGGCCCCGACAGGGTTATCTATGGCTACACCTTC. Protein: CASSFGPDRVIYGYTF.

For the CDR3, the DNA is TGCGCCAGCAGACCCTCTAGCGGAAGCTCCTACAATGAGCAGTTCTTC. Translation gives CASRPSSGSSYNEQFF. The chain couples TRBV5-1 to TRBJ2-1, with 7 bases lining up with TRBD2. The CDR3 covers 16 residues. V lost 5 bases to trimming and J lost 0 bases; unmatched junction nucleotides: 8. The V gene's germline CDR1 is SGHRS and CDR2 YFSETQ.

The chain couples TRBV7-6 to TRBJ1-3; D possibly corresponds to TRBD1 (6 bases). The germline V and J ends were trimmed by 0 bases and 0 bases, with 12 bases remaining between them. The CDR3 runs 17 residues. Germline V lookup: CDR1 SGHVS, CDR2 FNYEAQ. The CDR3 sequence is CASSLARRGSSGNTIYF. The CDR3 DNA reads TGTGCCAGCAGCTTAGCACGCAGGGGAAGCTCTGGAAACACCATATATTTT.

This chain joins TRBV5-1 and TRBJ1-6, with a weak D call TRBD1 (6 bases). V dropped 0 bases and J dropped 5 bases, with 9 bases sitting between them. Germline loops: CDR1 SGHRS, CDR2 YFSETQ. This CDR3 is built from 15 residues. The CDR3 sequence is CASSLDTGNNSPLHF. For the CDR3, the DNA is TGCGCCAGCAGCTTGGACACAGGGAATAATTCACCCCTCCACTTT.

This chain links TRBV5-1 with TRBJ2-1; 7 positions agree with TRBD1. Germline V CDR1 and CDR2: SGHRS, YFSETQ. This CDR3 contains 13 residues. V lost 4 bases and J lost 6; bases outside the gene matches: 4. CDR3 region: CASSPGTVNEQFF. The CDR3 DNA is TGCGCCAGCAGCCCGGGGACAGTCAATGAGCAGTTCTTC.

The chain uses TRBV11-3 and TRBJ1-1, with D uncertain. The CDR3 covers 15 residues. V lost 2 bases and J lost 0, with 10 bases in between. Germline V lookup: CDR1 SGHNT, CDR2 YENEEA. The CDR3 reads CASSLIRRVNTEAFF. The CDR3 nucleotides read TGTGCCAGCAGCTTAATAAGACGGGTGAACACTGAAGCTTTCTTT.

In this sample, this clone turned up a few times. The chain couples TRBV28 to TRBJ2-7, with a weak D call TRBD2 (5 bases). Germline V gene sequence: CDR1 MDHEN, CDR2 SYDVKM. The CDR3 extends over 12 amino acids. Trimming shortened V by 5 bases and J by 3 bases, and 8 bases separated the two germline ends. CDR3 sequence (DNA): TGTGCCAGCAGTCTAGACTACTACGAGCAGTACTTC. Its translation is CASSLDYYEQYF.

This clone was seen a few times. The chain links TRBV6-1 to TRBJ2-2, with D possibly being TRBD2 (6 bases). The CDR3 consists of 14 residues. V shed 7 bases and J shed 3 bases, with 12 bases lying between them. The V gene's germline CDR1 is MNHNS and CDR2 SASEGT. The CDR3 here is CASKLRRDTGELFF. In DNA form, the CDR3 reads TGTGCCAGCAAGTTGAGGAGGGACACCGGGGAGCTGTTTTTT.

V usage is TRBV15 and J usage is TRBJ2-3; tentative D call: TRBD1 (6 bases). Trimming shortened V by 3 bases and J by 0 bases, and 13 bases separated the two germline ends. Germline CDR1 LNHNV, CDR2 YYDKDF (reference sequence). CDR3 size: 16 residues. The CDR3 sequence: CATSRPRDISTDTQYF. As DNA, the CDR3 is TGTGCCACCAGCAGGCCCCGGGACATCAGCACAGATACGCAGTATTTT.

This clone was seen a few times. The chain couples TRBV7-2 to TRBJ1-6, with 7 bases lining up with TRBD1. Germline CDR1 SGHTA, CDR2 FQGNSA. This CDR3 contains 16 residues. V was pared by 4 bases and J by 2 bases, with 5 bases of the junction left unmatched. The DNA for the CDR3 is TGTGCCAGCAGCTCCAGGGACAGTCCCTATAATTCACCCCTCCACTTT. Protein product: CASSSRDSPYNSPLHF.

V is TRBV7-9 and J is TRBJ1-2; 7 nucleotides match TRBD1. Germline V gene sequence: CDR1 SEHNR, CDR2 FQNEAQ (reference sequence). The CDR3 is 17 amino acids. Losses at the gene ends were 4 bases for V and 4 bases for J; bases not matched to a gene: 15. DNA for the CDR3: TGTGCCAGCAGCTCCCAGACAGGGAGGTTAAGTAGCTATGGCTACACCTTC. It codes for CASSSQTGRLSSYGYTF.

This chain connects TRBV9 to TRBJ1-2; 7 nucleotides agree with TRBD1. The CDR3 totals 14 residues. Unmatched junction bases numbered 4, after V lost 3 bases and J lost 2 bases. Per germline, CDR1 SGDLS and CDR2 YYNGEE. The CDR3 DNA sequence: TGTGCCAGCAGCGCGTTGACAGGGAACTATGGCTACACCTTC. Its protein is CASSALTGNYGYTF.

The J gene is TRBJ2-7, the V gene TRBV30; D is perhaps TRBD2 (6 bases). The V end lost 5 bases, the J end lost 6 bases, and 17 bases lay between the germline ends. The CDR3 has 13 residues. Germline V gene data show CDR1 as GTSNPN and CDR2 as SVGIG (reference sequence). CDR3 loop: CAWDRDSGREQYF. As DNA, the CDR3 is TGTGCCTGGGACCGGGACTCCGGTCGCGAGCAGTACTTC.

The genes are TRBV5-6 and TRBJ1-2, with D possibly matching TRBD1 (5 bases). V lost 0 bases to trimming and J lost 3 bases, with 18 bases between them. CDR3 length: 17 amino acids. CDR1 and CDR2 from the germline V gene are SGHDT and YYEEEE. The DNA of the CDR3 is TGTGCCAGCAGCTTGGAAGGGGTGGGCGGTTACTACTATGGCTACACCTTC. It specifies CASSLEGVGGYYYGYTF.

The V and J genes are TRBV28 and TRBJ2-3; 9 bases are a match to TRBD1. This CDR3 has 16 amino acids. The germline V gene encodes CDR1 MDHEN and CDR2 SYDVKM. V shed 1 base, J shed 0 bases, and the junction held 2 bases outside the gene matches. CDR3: CASSLYGTGSTDTQYF. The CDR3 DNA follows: TGTGCCAGCAGTTTATACGGGACAGGGAGCACAGATACGCAGTATTTT.

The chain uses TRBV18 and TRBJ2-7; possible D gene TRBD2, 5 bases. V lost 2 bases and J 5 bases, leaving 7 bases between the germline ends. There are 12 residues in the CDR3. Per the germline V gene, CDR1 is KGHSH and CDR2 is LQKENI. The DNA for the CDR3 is TGTGCCAGCTCACCAGTCGGGAACGAGCAGTACTTC. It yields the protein CASSPVGNEQYF.